The clone carrying this T cell receptor (beta chain) was observed a few times. This record belongs to a study of T-cell reconstitution after alpha-beta-depleted transplantation in children. Unique molecular identifiers were used in preparing the TCRbeta library. TCRdb reprocessed the PCR reads via MiXCR and lists one record per CDR3 protein. Of about 270,000 distinct CDR3 sequences in the sample, nearly 10% were seen once. V lost 0 bases and J lost 5, with 8 bases in between. Germline V gene data show CDR1 as KGHSH and CDR2 as LQKENI. This CDR3 has 13 amino acids. The sequence came from a human donor who donated a stem cell graft to a child with SCID. Here the sequenced sample was PBMCs from the stem cell graft donor, taken from the stem cell graft. The rearrangement links TRBV18 to TRBJ2-7, with no clear D. In DNA, the CDR3 is TGTGCCAGCTCACCACCTACCGCTAACGAGCAGTACTTC. Encoded protein: CASSPPTANEQYF.